The 20 T cell receptor beta chains in this list originate from one sample, sequenced in a study of cytomegalovirus exposure and HLA in healthy donors. PCR was performed using 60 Vbeta and 13 Jbeta primers. Assay used: immunoSEQ multiplex PCR; TCRdb lists only in-frame clones, some missing. The sample contains about 130,000 clones, around four fifths of which appear only once. What was sequenced was PBMCs. The receptors were gathered from a male donor in good health and CMV-seropositive.

V is TRBV5-6 and J is TRBJ2-7; 8 nucleotides match TRBD1. CDR1 and CDR2 (germline): SGHDT, YYEEEE. The length of the CDR3 is 15 residues. Trimming removed 5 bases from V and 2 bases from J; junction bases left unmatched: 9. The CDR3 spells CASRPQGQGPYEQYF. The CDR3 DNA sequence: TGTGCCAGCAGGCCCCAAGGACAGGGCCCCTACGAGCAGTACTTC.

The genes are TRBV27 and TRBJ2-5, with 12 bases that match TRBD2. This CDR3 has 14 amino acids. After removal of 5 bases from V and 4 bases from J, the junction contained 2 bases not matched to a gene. Germline lookup yields CDR1 MNHEY and CDR2 SMNVEV (reference sequence). CDR3 loop: CASSPTSGRETQYF. The CDR3 DNA is TGTGCCAGCAGTCCGACTAGCGGGAGAGAGACCCAGTACTTC.

The V gene is TRBV4-1, the J gene TRBJ2-1; tentatively, D is TRBD1 (6 bases). The germline V gene encodes CDR1 MGHRA and CDR2 YSYEKL. This CDR3 is built from 15 residues. V was pared by 0 bases and J by 4 bases, with 10 bases between. CDR3 in DNA: TGCGCCAGCAGCCAAGATCCGGACAGTTACAATGAGCAGTTCTTC. Amino acids: CASSQDPDSYNEQFF.

Only one count was recorded for this clone. V gene TRBV5-6 combines with J gene TRBJ2-7; 12 bases line up with TRBD1. The CDR3 covers 15 residues. Germline V gene lookup returns CDR1 SGHDT and CDR2 YYEEEE. With V trimmed by 4 bases and J by 3 bases, 5 bases remained unmatched. CDR3 amino acids: CASSRDRGRGYEQYF. The CDR3 DNA reads TGTGCCAGCAGCAGGGACAGGGGGCGGGGCTACGAGCAGTACTTC.

The chain links TRBV11-2 to TRBJ2-7; no definite D call. The CDR3 runs 13 residues. The V gene lost 5 bases and the J gene lost 4 bases, with 12 bases spanning the gap. In germline, CDR1 is SGHAT, CDR2 FQNNGV. DNA for the CDR3: TGTGCCAGCAGCCTCGGTCTAAAGTACGAGCAGTACTTC. The encoded protein is CASSLGLKYEQYF.

The chain links TRBV2 to TRBJ1-1; D might be TRBD1 (5 bases). V lost 3 bases and J lost 6, with 8 bases in between. The germline CDR1 and CDR2 sequences are SNHLY and FYNNEI. This CDR3 has 12 amino acids. The CDR3 DNA is TGTGCCAGCAGTGAGGGGGGTTCTGAAGCTTTCTTT. Its protein is CASSEGGSEAFF.

V is TRBV27 and J is TRBJ1-5; 9 bases match TRBD1. This CDR3 is built from 12 residues. CDR1 MNHEY and CDR2 SMNVEV come from the germline V gene (reference sequence). The trim removed 11 bases at V and 6 bases at J, leaving 5 bases unmatched. CDR3 sequence: CAAGTGFQPQHF. In nucleotides, the CDR3 is TGTGCCGCCGGGACAGGGTTTCAGCCCCAGCATTTT.

The chain employs TRBV6-5 and TRBJ2-2, with 7 bases matching TRBD1. CDR1 is MNHEY, CDR2 SVGAGI, per germline. Trimming at V came to 4 bases and at J to 0 bases, leaving 5 bases not matched to a gene. CDR3 length: 16 amino acids. The DNA for the CDR3 is TGTGCCAGCAGTTCTCCGGGACAGTCGAACACCGGGGAGCTGTTTTTT. Its protein is CASSSPGQSNTGELFF.

This rearrangement joins TRBV28 to TRBJ2-7, with 8 bases lining up with TRBD2. Germline V CDR1 and CDR2: MDHEN, SYDVKM. V lost 1 base to trimming and J lost 1 base; unmatched junction nucleotides: 6. The CDR3 runs to 16 residues. The CDR3 region is CASSLFQLADSYEQYF. For the CDR3, the DNA is TGTGCCAGCAGTTTATTTCAACTAGCGGATTCCTACGAGCAGTACTTC.

The chain carries TRBV2 and TRBJ2-1, with 8 bases lining up with TRBD1. V shed 1 base and J 7 bases; nucleotides not matched to a gene: 6. The CDR3 has 15 residues. Germline CDR1 is SNHLY and CDR2 is FYNNEI. The CDR3 loop reads CASSEVNRGSNEQFF. CDR3 sequence (DNA): TGTGCCAGCAGTGAAGTCAACAGGGGGAGTAATGAGCAGTTCTTC.

The J gene is TRBJ1-2, the V gene TRBV7-3; no clear D gene. V lost 4 bases, J lost 8 bases, and 17 bases lay in between. The CDR3 runs to 14 residues. CDR1 and CDR2 (germline): SGHTA, FQGTGA. CDR3 residues: CASSSEPTRRGYTF. The CDR3 region has the DNA TGTGCCAGCAGCTCGGAGCCCACACGTCGGGGCTACACCTTC. Drawing the rest from reference TRBV7-3 and TRBJ1-2, the complete variable domain is GAGVSQTPSNKVTEKGKYVELRCDPISGHTALYWYRQSLGQGPEFLIYFQGTGAADDSGLPNDRFFAVRPEGSVSTLKIQRTERGDSAVYLCASSSEPTRRGYTFGSGTRLTVV.

In its sample, this clone was seen a few times. This chain connects TRBV18 to TRBJ1-2; unclear D gene. Germline CDR1 reads KGHSH; CDR2 reads LQKENI. The germline V and J ends were trimmed by 3 bases and 8 bases, with 16 bases remaining between them. The CDR3 is made up of 14 amino acids. For the CDR3, the DNA is TGTGCCAGCTCACCCCCCGGGGATTTTATGGGCTACACCTTC. The encoded protein is CASSPPGDFMGYTF.

The chain has TRBV30 and TRBJ2-3; the D gene is possibly TRBD2 (6 bases). Germline V CDR1 and CDR2: GTSNPN, SVGIG (reference sequence). CDR3 size: 16 residues. V lost 2 bases to trimming and J lost 7 bases, with 22 bases between them. CDR3 in amino acids: CAWSPPPRGRTNTQYF. In DNA form, the CDR3 reads TGTGCCTGGAGTCCCCCTCCTAGAGGAAGGACTAATACGCAGTATTTT.

This rearrangement joins TRBV7-9 to TRBJ2-7; 7 positions agree with TRBD1. Germline V CDR1 and CDR2: SEHNR, FQNEAQ (reference sequence). The CDR3 loop spans 16 amino acids. With 5 bases clipped from V and 4 bases from J, the junction kept 14 bases outside the gene matches. The CDR3 bases are TGTGCCAGCAGCCCGTTCAGGGGGAGTTCCTCTTACGAGCAGTACTTC. Protein sequence: CASSPFRGSSSYEQYF.

This clone has a handful of counts. V and J are TRBV6-5 and TRBJ1-1; 7 positions agree with TRBD1. This CDR3 spans 14 amino acids. Unmatched junction bases numbered 3, after V lost 4 bases and J lost 1 base. CDR1 is MNHEY, CDR2 SVGAGI, per germline. In DNA, the CDR3 is TGTGCCAGCAGTTGGAACAGGGGGAACACTGAAGCTTTCTTT. Translation: CASSWNRGNTEAFF.

CDR3 sequence (DNA): TGTGCCAGCAGTTTTGGACAGAACTATGGCTACACCTTC. Its translation is CASSFGQNYGYTF. V gene TRBV28 combines with J gene TRBJ1-2; tentatively, D is TRBD1 (6 bases). Trimming took off 3 bases at V and 2 bases at J, with 7 bases between the two ends. The germline gives CDR1 MDHEN, CDR2 SYDVKM. This CDR3 is 13 amino acids long.

The chain couples TRBV5-1 to TRBJ2-5, with a weak D call TRBD2 (6 bases). Matching the DNA end better, TRBJ2-7 makes the J call doubtful. CDR1 and CDR2 (germline): SGHRS, YFSETQ. The CDR3 is 14 amino acids. CDR3 region: CASTPRGMGYEQYF. The CDR3 DNA follows: TGCGCCAGCACCCCCCGGGGGATGGGCTACGAGCAGTACTTC.

Only a few counts were recorded for this clone. The rearrangement uses TRBV29-1 and TRBJ2-6; weak D call: TRBD2 (5 bases). This CDR3 spans 17 amino acids. Trimming took off 7 bases at V and 0 bases at J, with 19 bases between the two ends. CDR1 and CDR2 (germline): SQVTM, ANQGSEA. In DNA form, the CDR3 reads TGCAGCGGGCTGTCGGGCGGGCCTAACTCTGGGGCCAACGTCCTGACTTTC. It encodes CSGLSGGPNSGANVLTF.

This chain links TRBV10-3 with TRBJ2-3, with 9 positions matching TRBD2. Trimming at V came to 3 bases and at J to 2 bases, leaving 9 bases not matched to a gene. The CDR3 runs to 17 residues. CDR1 ENHRY and CDR2 SYGVKD come from the germline V gene. CDR3: CAISESSLAGLTDTQYF. The CDR3 DNA is TGTGCCATCAGTGAATCGTCCCTAGCGGGACTCACAGATACGCAGTATTTT.

V and J are TRBV5-4 and TRBJ2-7, with a possible D match to TRBD2 (6 bases). The CDR3 loop spans 11 amino acids. Per germline, CDR1 SGHNT and CDR2 YYREEE (reference sequence). The ends were cut back, 4 bases at V and 4 bases at J, with 6 bases in the middle. Written as DNA, the CDR3 is TGTGCCAGCAGCGGGGGGTACGAGCAGTACTTC. This sequence encodes CASSGGYEQYF.